These 19 T cell receptor beta chains were sequenced from one sample in a study of OX40 agonist ivuxolimab in advanced cancers. Data came from immunoSEQ multiplex PCR; TCRdb stores just in-frame clones and leaves some out. The sample has some 100,000 clones, 85% to 95% seen once. The sequenced sample was CD4+ or CD8+ T cells sorted from blood, obtained in a trial of the OX40 agonist ivuxolimab. The receptors stem from an adult with an advanced solid tumor such as melanoma, head and neck, liver or kidney cancer.

This clone has a single count. V usage is TRBV7-9 and J usage is TRBJ2-1; D ambiguous. Germline lookup yields CDR1 SEHNR and CDR2 FQNEAQ (reference sequence). This CDR3 is built from 12 residues. V was trimmed by 8 bases and J by 5 bases, leaving 10 bases between them. The CDR3 DNA reads TGTGCCAGCGCCCCCCTTAACAATGAGCAGTTCTTC. This codes for CASAPLNNEQFF.

V usage is TRBV6-1 and J usage is TRBJ2-7, with TRBD2 as a possible D gene (5 bases). V lost 7 bases, J lost 5 bases, and 18 bases lay in between. CDR1 and CDR2 (germline): MNHNS, SASEGT. This CDR3 spans 14 amino acids. The CDR3 DNA reads TGTGCCAGCAAAATAGGGAGCCCCGGCGACGAGCAGTACTTC. Its protein is CASKIGSPGDEQYF.

The rearrangement links TRBV5-5 to TRBJ2-1, with D unclear. This CDR3 is 13 amino acids long. Trimming removed 0 bases from V and 8 bases from J, with 9 bases in between. Germline V CDR1 and CDR2: SGHKS, YYEKEE (reference sequence). CDR3 region: CASSLGVFDEQFF. The CDR3 bases are TGTGCCAGCAGCTTGGGCGTGTTCGATGAGCAGTTCTTC.

This clone appeared a few times. This chain uses TRBV10-3 with TRBJ1-2; tentatively, D is TRBD1 (6 bases). This CDR3 is built from 16 residues. The V gene lost 3 bases and the J gene lost 0 bases, with 14 bases spanning the gap. Germline loops: CDR1 ENHRY, CDR2 SYGVKD. The CDR3 region is CAISEKDSHANYGYTF. In DNA form, the CDR3 reads TGTGCCATCAGTGAAAAGGACAGCCACGCTAACTATGGCTACACCTTC.

The chain recombines TRBV4-1 with TRBJ1-4, with D maybe TRBD1 (6 bases). V gave up 5 bases and J gave up 4 bases, with 17 bases separating them. The CDR3 is 16 amino acids. Germline V lookup: CDR1 MGHRA, CDR2 YSYEKL. The chain's CDR3 is CASSSRNRQVNEKLFF. The CDR3 nucleotides read TGCGCCAGCAGCTCAAGAAACCGACAGGTTAATGAAAAACTGTTTTTT.

V is TRBV19 and J is TRBJ2-5; D is unresolved. The V and J ends lost 9 bases and 0 bases respectively, with 5 bases between them. Per the germline V gene, CDR1 is LNHDA and CDR2 is SQIVND (reference sequence). The CDR3 consists of 11 residues. The CDR3, as DNA: TGTGCCAGCGGGTACCAAGAGACCCAGTACTTC. Translating it yields CASGYQETQYF.

This clone showed up just once. The V and J genes are TRBV2 and TRBJ2-5, with TRBD2 matching 13 bases. Germline V gene data show CDR1 as SNHLY and CDR2 as FYNNEI. The ends lost 3 bases at V and 3 bases at J; junction bases unmatched: 1. The CDR3 has 15 amino acids. The CDR3 region has the DNA TGTGCCAGCAGTGATGGACTAGCGGGAGAAGAGACCCAGTACTTC. Translation: CASSDGLAGEETQYF.

This clone was detected once. The V and J genes are TRBV6-1 and TRBJ1-2, with D perhaps TRBD1 (6 bases). Looked up from germline, CDR1 is MNHNS and CDR2 is SASEGT. Trimming stripped 10 bases from V and 2 bases from J, with 11 bases between. This CDR3 contains 12 residues. The CDR3 sequence is CAIYRENYGYTF. The CDR3 DNA sequence: TGTGCCATCTACAGGGAGAACTATGGCTACACCTTC.

The chain combines TRBV4-1 with TRBJ1-2; D ambiguous. This CDR3 spans 14 amino acids. The germline V gene encodes CDR1 MGHRA and CDR2 YSYEKL. V was pared by 0 bases and J by 4 bases, with 9 bases between. CDR3 protein: CASSQETGRYGYTF. In DNA form, the CDR3 reads TGCGCCAGCAGCCAAGAGACCGGGCGCTATGGCTACACCTTC.

This rearrangement joins TRBV7-9 to TRBJ2-1; 7 nucleotides align to TRBD2. Per the germline V gene, CDR1 is SEHNR and CDR2 is FQNEAQ (reference sequence). There are 12 residues in the CDR3. V dropped 1 base and J dropped 10; count of bases not matched to a gene: 1. The CDR3 DNA reads TGTGCCAGCAGCTTAGGAGCGGGAGAGCAGTTCTTC. Protein product: CASSLGAGEQFF. The full variable domain, completed using reference TRBV7-9 and TRBJ2-1, is DTGVSQNPRHKITKRGQNVTFRCDPISEHNRLYWYRQTLGQGPEFLTYFQNEAQLEKSRLLSDRFSAERPKGSFSTLEIQRTEQGDSAMYLCASSLGAGEQFFGPGTRLTVL.

This chain links TRBV19 with TRBJ1-4, with D possibly matching TRBD1 (6 bases). CDR3 length equals 15 residues. Germline V CDR1 and CDR2: LNHDA, SQIVND (reference sequence). V shed 1 base and J shed 5 bases, with 11 bases lying between them. The CDR3 spells CASSIGNRVNEKLFF. The DNA for the CDR3 is TGTGCCAGTAGTATAGGGAACAGGGTGAATGAAAAACTGTTTTTT.

This chain links TRBV19 with TRBJ2-1, with 9 bases identical to TRBD2. The V and J ends lost 6 bases and 4 bases, in that order; junction bases with no gene match: 7. Germline CDR1 reads LNHDA; CDR2 reads SQIVND (reference sequence). The CDR3 has 15 amino acids. The CDR3 coding sequence is TGTGCCAGTAGGATAAGCGGGGGGCCTTACAATGAGCAGTTCTTC. This translates into CASRISGGPYNEQFF. The full variable domain, in which reference TRBV19 and TRBJ2-1 provide the parts outside the CDR3, is DGGITQSPKYLFRKEGQNVTLSCEQNLNHDAMYWYRQDPGQGLRLIYYSQIVNDFQKGDIAEGYSVSREKKESFPLTVTSAQKNPTAFYLCASRISGGPYNEQFFGPGTRLTVL.

This clone is a singleton in its sample. This rearrangement joins TRBV7-8 to TRBJ2-7; TRBD1 aligns across 10 bases. The CDR3 runs to 16 residues. The trim removed 6 bases at V and 3 bases at J, leaving 11 bases unmatched. From germline, CDR1 is SGHVS and CDR2 FQNEAQ. The CDR3 DNA reads as TGTGCCAGCAGTCCAGGACAGGGGGGGGACTACTACGAGCAGTACTTC. It is translated as CASSPGQGGDYYEQYF.

The CDR3 DNA follows: TGTGCCAGCAGCCGGGATGGGCTAGATCACGAGCAGTACTTC. The encoded protein is CASSRDGLDHEQYF. The chain employs TRBV7-9 and TRBJ2-7; tentative D call: TRBD2 (5 bases). The CDR3 is 14 amino acids. Germline V CDR1 and CDR2: SEHNR, FQNEAQ (reference sequence). V was shortened by 5 bases and J by 5 bases, with 16 bases between the two germline ends.

The V and J genes are TRBV9 and TRBJ1-2; 7 bases map to TRBD1. Germline CDR1 and CDR2: SGDLS and YYNGEE. This CDR3 has 14 residues. The trim removed 0 bases at V and 5 bases at J, leaving 4 bases unmatched. CDR3 sequence: CASSVGQGGYGYTF. DNA of the CDR3: TGTGCCAGCAGCGTAGGACAGGGTGGTTATGGCTACACCTTC. The full variable domain, rest sourced from reference TRBV9 and TRBJ1-2, is DSGVTQTPKHLITATGQRVTLRCSPRSGDLSVYWYQQSLDQGLQFLIQYYNGEERAKGNILERFSAQQFPDLHSELNLSSLELGDSALYFCASSVGQGGYGYTFGSGTRLTVV.

This chain joins TRBV29-1 and TRBJ2-7, with TRBD1 matching over 8 bases. The CDR3 runs to 12 residues. Germline V gene lookup returns CDR1 SQVTM and CDR2 ANQGSEA. Trimming at V came to 3 bases and at J to 5 bases, leaving 3 bases not matched to a gene. This CDR3 is CSVEAGGHEQYF. Written as DNA, the CDR3 is TGCAGCGTTGAGGCAGGGGGCCACGAGCAGTACTTC.

V is TRBV14 and J is TRBJ2-1; 12 bases are shared with TRBD2. This CDR3 region has 16 residues. Looked up from germline, CDR1 is SGHDN and CDR2 is FVKESK. V trimming: 6 bases; J trimming: 0 bases; junction bases outside the gene matches: 3. The CDR3 loop reads CASSPTSGSSYNEQFF. CDR3 coding DNA: TGTGCCAGCAGTCCGACTAGCGGGAGCTCCTACAATGAGCAGTTCTTC.

V and J are TRBV27 and TRBJ2-7, with TRBD2 matching over 11 bases. Germline V CDR1 and CDR2: MNHEY, SMNVEV (reference sequence). The CDR3 runs to 13 residues. V was clipped by 10 bases and J by 0 bases; unmatched bases: 2. The CDR3 DNA reads as TGTGCCACTACTAGCGGGAGCTCCTACGAGCAGTACTTC. Translation: CATTSGSSYEQYF.

The CDR3 loop reads CASSLGRADFYGYTF. As DNA, the CDR3 is TGTGCCAGCAGCTTGGGGAGGGCCGATTTCTATGGCTACACCTTC. V and J are TRBV5-4 and TRBJ1-2; D remains unclear. V dropped 0 bases and J dropped 4 bases, with 13 bases sitting between them. The CDR3 runs 15 residues. CDR1 is SGHNT, CDR2 YYREEE, per germline (reference sequence). Full variable domain (rest looked up from reference TRBV5-4 and TRBJ1-2): ETGVTQSPTHLIKTRGQQVTLRCSSQSGHNTVSWYQQALGQGPQFIFQYYREEENGRGNFPPRFSGLQFPNYSSELNVNALELDDSALYLCASSLGRADFYGYTFGSGTRLTVV.